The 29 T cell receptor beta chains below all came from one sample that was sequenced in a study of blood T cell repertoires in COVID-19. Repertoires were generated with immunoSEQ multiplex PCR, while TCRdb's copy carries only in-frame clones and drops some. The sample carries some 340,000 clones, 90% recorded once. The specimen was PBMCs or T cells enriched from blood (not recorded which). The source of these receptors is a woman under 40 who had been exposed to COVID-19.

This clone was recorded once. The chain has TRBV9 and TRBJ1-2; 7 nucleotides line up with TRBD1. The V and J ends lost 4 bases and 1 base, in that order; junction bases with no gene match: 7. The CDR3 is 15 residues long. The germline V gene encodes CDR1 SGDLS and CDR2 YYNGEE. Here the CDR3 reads CASSFTTGNNYGYTF. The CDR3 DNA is TGTGCCAGCAGCTTTACGACAGGGAATAACTATGGCTACACCTTC.

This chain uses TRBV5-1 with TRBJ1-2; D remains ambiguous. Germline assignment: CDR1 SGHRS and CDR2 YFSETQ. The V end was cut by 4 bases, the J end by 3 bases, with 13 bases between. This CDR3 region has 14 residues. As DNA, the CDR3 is TGCGCCAGCAGCCCCCGCGGCACCGACTATGGCTACACCTTC. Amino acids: CASSPRGTDYGYTF.

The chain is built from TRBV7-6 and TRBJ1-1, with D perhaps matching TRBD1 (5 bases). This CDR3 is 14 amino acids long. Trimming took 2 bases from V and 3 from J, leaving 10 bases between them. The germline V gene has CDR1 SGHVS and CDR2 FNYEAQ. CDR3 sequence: CASSLQGVDTEAFF. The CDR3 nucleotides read TGTGCCAGCAGCTTACAGGGTGTCGACACTGAAGCTTTCTTT.

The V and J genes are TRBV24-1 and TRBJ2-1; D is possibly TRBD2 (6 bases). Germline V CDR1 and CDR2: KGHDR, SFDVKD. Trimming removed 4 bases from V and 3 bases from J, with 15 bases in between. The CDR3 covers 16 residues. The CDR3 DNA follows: TGTGCCACCAGTGACTGGGATTCGGGGGACTACAATGAGCAGTTCTTC. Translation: CATSDWDSGDYNEQFF.

The CDR3 DNA sequence: TGTGCCAGCAGCCAACAGGGGGCCCTCGAGACCCAGTACTTC. This encodes CASSQQGALETQYF. J is TRBJ2-5 and V is TRBV7-9; 9 bases are a match to TRBD1. With V trimmed by 5 bases and J by 5 bases, 6 bases remained unmatched. The V gene's germline CDR1 is SEHNR and CDR2 FQNEAQ (reference sequence). The CDR3 loop spans 14 amino acids. Full variable domain (missing parts from reference TRBV7-9 and TRBJ2-5): DTGVSQNPRHKITKRGQNVTFRCDPISEHNRLYWYRQTLGQGPEFLTYFQNEAQLEKSRLLSDRFSAERPKGSFSTLEIQRTEQGDSAMYLCASSQQGALETQYFGPGTRLLVL.

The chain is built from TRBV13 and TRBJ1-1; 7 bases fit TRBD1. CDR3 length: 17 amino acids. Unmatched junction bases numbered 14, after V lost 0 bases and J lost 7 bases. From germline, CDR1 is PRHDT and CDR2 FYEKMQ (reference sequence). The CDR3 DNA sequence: TGTGCCAGCAGCTTAGGAAGGGGGCGGGCATCCGGGGATGAAGCTTTCTTT. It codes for CASSLGRGRASGDEAFF.

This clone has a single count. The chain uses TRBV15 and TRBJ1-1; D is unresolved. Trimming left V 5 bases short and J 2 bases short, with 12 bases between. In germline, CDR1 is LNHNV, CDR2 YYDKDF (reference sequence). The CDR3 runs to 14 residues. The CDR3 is CATSWAGTNTEAFF. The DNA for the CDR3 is TGTGCCACCAGCTGGGCGGGCACCAACACTGAAGCTTTCTTT.

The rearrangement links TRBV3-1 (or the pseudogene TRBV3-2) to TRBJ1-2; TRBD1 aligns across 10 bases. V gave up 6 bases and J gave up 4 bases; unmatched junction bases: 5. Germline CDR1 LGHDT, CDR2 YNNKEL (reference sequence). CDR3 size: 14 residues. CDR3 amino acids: CASSKDRGTYGYTF. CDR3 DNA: TGTGCCAGCAGTAAGGACAGGGGGACCTATGGCTACACCTTC.

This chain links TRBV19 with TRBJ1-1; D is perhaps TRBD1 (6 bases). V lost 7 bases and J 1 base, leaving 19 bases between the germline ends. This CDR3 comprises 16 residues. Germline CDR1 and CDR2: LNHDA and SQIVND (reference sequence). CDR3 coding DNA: TGTGCCAGTACAATCTCATTGGGCAGGGGGAACACTGAAGCTTTCTTT. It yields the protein CASTISLGRGNTEAFF.

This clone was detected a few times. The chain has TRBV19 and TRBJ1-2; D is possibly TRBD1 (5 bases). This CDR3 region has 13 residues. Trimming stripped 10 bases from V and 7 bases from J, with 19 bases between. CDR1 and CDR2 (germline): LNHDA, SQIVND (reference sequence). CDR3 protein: CATEKWQGGGYTF. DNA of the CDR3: TGTGCCACTGAGAAGTGGCAGGGAGGTGGCTACACCTTC.

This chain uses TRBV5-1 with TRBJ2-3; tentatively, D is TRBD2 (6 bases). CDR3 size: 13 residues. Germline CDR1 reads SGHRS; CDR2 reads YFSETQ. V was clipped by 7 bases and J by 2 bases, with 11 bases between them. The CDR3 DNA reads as TGCGCCAGCCGGGACTTCAACACAGATACGCAGTATTTT. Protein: CASRDFNTDTQYF.

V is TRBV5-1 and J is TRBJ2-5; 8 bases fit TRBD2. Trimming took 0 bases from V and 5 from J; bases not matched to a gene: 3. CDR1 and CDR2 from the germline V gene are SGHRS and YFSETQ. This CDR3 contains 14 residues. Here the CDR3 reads CASSLVASGETQYF. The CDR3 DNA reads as TGCGCCAGCAGCTTGGTAGCTAGCGGGGAGACCCAGTACTTC.

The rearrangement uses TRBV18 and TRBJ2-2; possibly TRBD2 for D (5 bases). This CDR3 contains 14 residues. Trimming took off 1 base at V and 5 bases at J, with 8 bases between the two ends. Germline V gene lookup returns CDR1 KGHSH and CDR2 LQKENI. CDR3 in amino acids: CASSPLGSTGELFF. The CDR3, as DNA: TGTGCCAGCTCACCACTTGGGAGTACCGGGGAGCTGTTTTTT.

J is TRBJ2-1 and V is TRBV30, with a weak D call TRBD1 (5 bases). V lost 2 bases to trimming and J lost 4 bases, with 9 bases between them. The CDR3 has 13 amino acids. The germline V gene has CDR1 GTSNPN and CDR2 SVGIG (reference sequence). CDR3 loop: CAWSQGLYNEQFF. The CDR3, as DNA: TGTGCCTGGAGTCAGGGTTTATACAATGAGCAGTTCTTC.

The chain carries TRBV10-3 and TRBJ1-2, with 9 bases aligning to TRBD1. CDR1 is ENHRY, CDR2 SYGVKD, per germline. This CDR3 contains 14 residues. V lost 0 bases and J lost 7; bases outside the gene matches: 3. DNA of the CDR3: TGTGCCATCAGTGAGTCCGGGACAGGGCTTGGCTACACCTTC. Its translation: CAISESGTGLGYTF.

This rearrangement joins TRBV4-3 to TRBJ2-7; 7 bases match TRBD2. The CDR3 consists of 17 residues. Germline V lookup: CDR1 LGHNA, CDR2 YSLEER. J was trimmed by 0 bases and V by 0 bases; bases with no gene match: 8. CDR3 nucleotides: TGCGCCAGCAGCCAAGATCCCGGGGGGAGAAGCTCCTACGAGCAGTACTTC. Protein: CASSQDPGGRSSYEQYF.

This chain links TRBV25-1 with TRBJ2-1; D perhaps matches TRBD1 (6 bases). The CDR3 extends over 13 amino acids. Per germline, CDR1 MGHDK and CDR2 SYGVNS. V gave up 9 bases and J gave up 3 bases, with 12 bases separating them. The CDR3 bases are TGTGCCAGGGACAGACCTCTCTACAATGAGCAGTTCTTC. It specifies CARDRPLYNEQFF.

Written as DNA, the CDR3 is TGTGCCAGCATCCATTCCGACAATTACTATGGCTACACCTTC. This encodes CASIHSDNYYGYTF. This chain connects TRBV6-6 to TRBJ1-2, with no clear D. This CDR3 contains 14 residues. Deletions cut 7 bases from V and 3 bases from J, with 15 bases between. CDR1 and CDR2 (germline): MNHNY, SVGAGI (reference sequence).

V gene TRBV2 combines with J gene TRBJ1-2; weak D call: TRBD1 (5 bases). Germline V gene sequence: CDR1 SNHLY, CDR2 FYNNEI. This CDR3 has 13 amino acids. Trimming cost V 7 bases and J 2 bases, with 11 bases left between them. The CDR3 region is CASILDRNYGYTF. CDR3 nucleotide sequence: TGTGCCAGCATCCTCGACAGAAACTATGGCTACACCTTC. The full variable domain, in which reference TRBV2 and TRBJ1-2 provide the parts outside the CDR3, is EPEVTQTPSHQVTQMGQEVILRCVPISNHLYFYWYRQILGQKVEFLVSFYNNEISEKSEIFDDQFSVERPDGSNFTLKIRSTKLEDSAMYFCASILDRNYGYTFGSGTRLTVV.

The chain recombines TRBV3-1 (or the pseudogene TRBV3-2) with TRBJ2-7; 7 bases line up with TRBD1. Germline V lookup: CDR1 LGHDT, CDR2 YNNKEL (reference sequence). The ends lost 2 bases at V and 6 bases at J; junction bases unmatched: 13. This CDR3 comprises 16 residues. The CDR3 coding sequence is TGTGCCAGCAGCCAACCCATCCCTACAGGGGCTGGCGAGCAGTACTTC. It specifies CASSQPIPTGAGEQYF.

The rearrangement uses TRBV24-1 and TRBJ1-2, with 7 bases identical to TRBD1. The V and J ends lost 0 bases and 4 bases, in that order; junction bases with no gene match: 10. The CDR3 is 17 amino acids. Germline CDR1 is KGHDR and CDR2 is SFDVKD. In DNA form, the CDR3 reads TGTGCCACCAGTGATTTGCAACGCACAGGGGCTTCCTATGGCTACACCTTC. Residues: CATSDLQRTGASYGYTF.

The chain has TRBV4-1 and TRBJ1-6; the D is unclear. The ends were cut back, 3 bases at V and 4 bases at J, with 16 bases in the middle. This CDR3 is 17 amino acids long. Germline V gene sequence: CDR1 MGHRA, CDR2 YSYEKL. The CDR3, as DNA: TGCGCCAGCAGCCATATAATCGTGCGGGGATATAATTCACCCCTCCACTTT. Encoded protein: CASSHIIVRGYNSPLHF.

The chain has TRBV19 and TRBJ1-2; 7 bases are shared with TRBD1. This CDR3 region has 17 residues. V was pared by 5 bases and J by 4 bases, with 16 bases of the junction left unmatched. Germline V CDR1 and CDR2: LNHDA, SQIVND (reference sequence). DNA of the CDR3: TGTGCCAGTAGTCCTGTGGGACAGACGGTTAGGGGCTATGGCTACACCTTC. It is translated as CASSPVGQTVRGYGYTF.

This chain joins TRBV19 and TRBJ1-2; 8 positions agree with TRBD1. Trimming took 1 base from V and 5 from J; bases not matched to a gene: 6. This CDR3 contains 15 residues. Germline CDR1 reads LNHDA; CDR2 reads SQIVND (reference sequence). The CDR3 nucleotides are TGTGCCAGTAGTATAGGAGGACAGGGCTGGTATGGCTACACCTTC. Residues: CASSIGGQGWYGYTF.

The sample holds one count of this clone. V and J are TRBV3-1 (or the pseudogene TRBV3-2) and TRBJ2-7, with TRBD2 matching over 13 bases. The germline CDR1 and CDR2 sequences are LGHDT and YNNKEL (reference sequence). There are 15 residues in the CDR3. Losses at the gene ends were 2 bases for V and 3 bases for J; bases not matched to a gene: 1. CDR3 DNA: TGTGCCAGCAGCCAACGGACTAGCGGGGGCTACGAGCAGTACTTC. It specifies CASSQRTSGGYEQYF.

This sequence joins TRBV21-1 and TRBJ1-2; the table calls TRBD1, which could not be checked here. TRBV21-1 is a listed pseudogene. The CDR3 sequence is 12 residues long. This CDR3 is CASSTPGDGYTF. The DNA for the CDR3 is TGTGCCAGCAGCACACCAGGGGATGGCTACACCTTC.

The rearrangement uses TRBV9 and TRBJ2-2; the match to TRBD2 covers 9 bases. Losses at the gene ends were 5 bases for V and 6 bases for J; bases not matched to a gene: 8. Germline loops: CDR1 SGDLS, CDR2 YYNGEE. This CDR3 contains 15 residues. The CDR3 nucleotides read TGTGCCAGCAGTTACAGCGGGGGGATCGCCGGGGAGCTGTTTTTT. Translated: CASSYSGGIAGELFF.

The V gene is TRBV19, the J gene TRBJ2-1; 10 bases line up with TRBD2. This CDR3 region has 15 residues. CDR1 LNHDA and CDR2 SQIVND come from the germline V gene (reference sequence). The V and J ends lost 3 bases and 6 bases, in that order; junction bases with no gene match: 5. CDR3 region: CASSIYSGGINEQFF. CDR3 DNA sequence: TGTGCCAGTAGTATTTATAGCGGGGGGATCAATGAGCAGTTCTTC.

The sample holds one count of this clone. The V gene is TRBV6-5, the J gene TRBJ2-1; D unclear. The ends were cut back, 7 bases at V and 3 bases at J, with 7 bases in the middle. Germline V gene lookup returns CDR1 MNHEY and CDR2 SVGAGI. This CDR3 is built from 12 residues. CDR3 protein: CASIGNYNEQFF. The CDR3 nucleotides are TGTGCCAGCATTGGCAACTACAATGAGCAGTTCTTC.